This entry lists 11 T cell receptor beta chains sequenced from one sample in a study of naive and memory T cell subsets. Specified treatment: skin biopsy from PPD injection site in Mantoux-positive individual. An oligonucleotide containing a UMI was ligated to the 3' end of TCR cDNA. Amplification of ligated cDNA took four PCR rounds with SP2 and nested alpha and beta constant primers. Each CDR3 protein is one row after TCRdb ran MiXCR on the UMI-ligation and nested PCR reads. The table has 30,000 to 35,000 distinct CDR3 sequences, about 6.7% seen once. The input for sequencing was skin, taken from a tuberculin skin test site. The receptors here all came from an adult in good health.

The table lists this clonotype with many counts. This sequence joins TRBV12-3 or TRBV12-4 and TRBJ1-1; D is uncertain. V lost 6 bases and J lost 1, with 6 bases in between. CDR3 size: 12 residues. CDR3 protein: CASSDTNTEAFF. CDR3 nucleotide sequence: TGTGCCAGCAGCGACACGAACACTGAAGCTTTCTTT.

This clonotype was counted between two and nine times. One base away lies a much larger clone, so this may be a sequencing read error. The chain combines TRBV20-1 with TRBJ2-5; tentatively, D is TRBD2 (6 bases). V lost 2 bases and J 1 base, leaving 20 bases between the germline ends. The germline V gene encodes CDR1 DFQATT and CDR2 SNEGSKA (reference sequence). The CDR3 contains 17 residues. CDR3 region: CSARFKPSGVSQETQYF. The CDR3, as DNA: TGCAGTGCTAGATTCAAGCCCTCGGGGGTTAGCCAAGAGACCCAGTACTTC.

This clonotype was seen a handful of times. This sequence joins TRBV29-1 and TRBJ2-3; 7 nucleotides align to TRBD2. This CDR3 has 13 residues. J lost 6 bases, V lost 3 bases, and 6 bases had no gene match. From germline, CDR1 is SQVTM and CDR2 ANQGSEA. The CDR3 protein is CSVEGGSKDTQYF. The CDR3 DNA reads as TGCAGCGTTGAGGGGGGGAGTAAGGATACGCAGTATTTT.

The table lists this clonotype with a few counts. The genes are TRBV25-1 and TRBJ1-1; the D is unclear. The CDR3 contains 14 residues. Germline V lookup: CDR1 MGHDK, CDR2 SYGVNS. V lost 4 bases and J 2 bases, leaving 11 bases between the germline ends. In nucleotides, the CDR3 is TGTGCCAGCAGTGTGGGTTTTGGAAACACTGAAGCTTTCTTT. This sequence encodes CASSVGFGNTEAFF.

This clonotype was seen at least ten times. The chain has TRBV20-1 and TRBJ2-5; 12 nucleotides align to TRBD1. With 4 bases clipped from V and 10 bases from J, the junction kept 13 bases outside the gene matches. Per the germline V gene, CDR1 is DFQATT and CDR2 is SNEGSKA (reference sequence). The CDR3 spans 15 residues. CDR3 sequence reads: CSATQGGTGGWNQYF. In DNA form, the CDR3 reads TGCAGTGCTACCCAGGGGGGGACAGGGGGCTGGAACCAGTACTTC.

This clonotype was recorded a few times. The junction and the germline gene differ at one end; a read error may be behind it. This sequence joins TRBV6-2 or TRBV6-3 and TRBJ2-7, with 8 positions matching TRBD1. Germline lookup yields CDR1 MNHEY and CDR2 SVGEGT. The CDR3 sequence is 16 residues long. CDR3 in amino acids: CASSPDPGGVTYEQYF. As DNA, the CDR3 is TGTGCAAGCAGCCCAGATCCAGGGGGCGTAACCTACGAGCAGTACTTC.

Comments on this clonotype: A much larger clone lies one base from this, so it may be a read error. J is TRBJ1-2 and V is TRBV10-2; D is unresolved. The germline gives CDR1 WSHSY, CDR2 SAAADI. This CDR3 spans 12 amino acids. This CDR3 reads CASSDGPNGDTF. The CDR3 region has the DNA TGCGCCAGCAGTGACGGACCAAATGGCGACACCTTC.

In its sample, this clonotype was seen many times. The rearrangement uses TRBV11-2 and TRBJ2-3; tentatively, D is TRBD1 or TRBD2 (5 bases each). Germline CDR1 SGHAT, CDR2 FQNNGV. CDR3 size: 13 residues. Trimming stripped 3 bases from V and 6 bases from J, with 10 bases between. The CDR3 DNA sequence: TGTGCCAGCAGCTTCGGGGCAGCGGATACGCAGTATTTT. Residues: CASSFGAADTQYF.

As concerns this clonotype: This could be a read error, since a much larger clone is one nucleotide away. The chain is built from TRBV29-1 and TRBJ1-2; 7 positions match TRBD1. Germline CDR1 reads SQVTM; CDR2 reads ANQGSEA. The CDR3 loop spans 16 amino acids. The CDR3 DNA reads TGCAGCGTCTACGGGGTTAGGGGGCGGGAGAGCTATGGCGACACCTTC. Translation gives CSVYGVRGRESYGDTF.

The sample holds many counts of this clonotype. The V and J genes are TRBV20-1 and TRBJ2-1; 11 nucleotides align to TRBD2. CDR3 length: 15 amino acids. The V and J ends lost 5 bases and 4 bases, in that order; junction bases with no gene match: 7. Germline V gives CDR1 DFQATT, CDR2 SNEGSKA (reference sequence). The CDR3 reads CSAYIAGGLYNEQFF. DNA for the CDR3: TGCAGTGCTTATATAGCGGGGGGGCTTTACAATGAGCAGTTCTTC.

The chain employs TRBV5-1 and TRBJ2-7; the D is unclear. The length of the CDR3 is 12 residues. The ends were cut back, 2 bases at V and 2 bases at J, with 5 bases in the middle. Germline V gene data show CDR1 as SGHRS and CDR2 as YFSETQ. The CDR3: CASSLDAYEQYF. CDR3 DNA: TGCGCCAGCAGCTTAGACGCCTACGAGCAGTACTTC.